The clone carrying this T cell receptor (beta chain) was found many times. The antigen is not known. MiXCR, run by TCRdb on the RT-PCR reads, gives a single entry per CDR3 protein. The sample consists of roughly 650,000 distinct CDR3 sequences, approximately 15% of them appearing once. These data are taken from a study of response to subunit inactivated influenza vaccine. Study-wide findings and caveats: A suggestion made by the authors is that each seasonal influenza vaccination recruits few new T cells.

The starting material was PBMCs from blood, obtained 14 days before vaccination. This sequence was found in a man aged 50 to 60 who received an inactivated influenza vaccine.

CDR3: CASSIPPGGYTF. The CDR3 DNA reads as TGTGCCAGCAGTATCCCACCGGGGGGCTACACCTTC. The chain employs TRBV28 and TRBJ1-2; D is undetermined. Germline V gives CDR1 MDHEN, CDR2 SYDVKM. The CDR3 runs to 12 residues. V lost 5 bases, J lost 8 bases, and 12 bases lay in between.